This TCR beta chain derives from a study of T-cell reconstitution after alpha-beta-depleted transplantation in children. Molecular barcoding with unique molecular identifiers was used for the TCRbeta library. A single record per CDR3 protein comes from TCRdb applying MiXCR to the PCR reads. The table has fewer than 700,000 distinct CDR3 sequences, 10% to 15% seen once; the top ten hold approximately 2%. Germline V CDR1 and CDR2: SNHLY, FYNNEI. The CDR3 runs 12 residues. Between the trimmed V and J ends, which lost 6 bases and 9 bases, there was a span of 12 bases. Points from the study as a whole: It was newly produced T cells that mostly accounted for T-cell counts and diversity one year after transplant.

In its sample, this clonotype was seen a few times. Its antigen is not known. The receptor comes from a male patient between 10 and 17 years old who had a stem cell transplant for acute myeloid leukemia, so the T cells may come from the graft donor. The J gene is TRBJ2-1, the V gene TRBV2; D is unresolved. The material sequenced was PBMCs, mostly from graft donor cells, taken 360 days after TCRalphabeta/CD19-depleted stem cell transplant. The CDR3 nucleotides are TGTGCCAGCAGCCGAACAGCTCCTGAGCAGTTCTTC. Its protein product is CASSRTAPEQFF.